The entry below gives a single T cell receptor (beta chain) sequence along with its context. The V and J ends lost 3 bases and 2 bases, in that order; junction bases with no gene match: 2. CDR1 and CDR2 from the germline V gene are LNHDA and SQIVND (reference sequence). This CDR3 region has 15 residues. These data originate in a study of blood T cell repertoires in COVID-19. On the study more broadly: COVID-19 samples, acute and convalescent, were from the United States, Italy and Spain. T cells, B-cell-depleted T cells, or PBMCs provided the cDNA or gDNA that served as material.

Under the authors' procedure: How many nucleated cells were present was estimated from reference gene primer amplification. Method: immunoSEQ multiplex PCR; TCRdb's copy keeps in-frame clones and lacks some. From that table come the V and J calls and clone size; the DNA was used to work out D and trimming. The sample consists of about 120,000 clones, 83% of them appearing once. The chain has TRBV19 and TRBJ1-4; 8 bases agree with TRBD1. The sequencing sample was made of peripheral blood. The sequence derives from a man aged 25-40 years with acute or convalescent COVID-19. The CDR3 protein is CASSIQGATNEKLFF. The DNA of the CDR3 is TGTGCCAGTAGTATTCAGGGGGCGACTAATGAAAAACTGTTTTTT.